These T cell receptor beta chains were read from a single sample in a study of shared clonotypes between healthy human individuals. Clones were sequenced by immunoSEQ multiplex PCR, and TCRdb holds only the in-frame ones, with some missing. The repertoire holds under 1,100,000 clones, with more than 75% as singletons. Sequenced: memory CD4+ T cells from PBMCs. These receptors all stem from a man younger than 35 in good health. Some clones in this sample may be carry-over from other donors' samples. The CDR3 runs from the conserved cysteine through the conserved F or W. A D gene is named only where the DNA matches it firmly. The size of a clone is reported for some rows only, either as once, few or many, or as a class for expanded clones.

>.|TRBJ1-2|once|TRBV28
TGTGCCAGCAGTTTACGGCAGCGGAACTATGGCTACACCTTC
CASSLRQRNYGYTF
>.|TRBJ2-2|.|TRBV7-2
TGTGCCAGCAGAAACCGGGACCGCGGGGAGCTGTTTTTT
CASRNRDRGELFF
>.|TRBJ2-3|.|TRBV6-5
TGTGCCAGCAGTTACGTTTGGGGGGACACAGATACGCAGTATTTT
CASSYVWGDTDTQYF
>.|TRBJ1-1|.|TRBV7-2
TGTGCCAGCAGCCCGGGCACAGCCAACACTGAAGCTTTCTTT
CASSPGTANTEAFF
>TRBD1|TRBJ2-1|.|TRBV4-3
TGCGCCAGCAGCCAAGTCCAGGGGGCGAGCGATGAGCAGTTCTTC
CASSQVQGASDEQFF
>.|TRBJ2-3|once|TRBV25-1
TGTGCCAGCTCCAGAAGGATTAGCACAGATACGCAGTATTTT
CASSRRISTDTQYF
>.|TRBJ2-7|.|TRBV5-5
TGTGCCAGCAGCTTGGACCAAGTTAGCTCCTACGAGCAGTACTTC
CASSLDQVSSYEQYF
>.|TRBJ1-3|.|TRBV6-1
TGTGCCAGCAGTGAAGAGATTGGAAACACCATATATTTT
CASSEEIGNTIYF
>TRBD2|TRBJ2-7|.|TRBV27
TGTGCCAGCAGTGAGGCCTCTAGCGGGGCTACCTACGAGCAGTACTTC
CASSEASSGATYEQYF
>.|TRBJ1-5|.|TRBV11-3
TGTGCCAGCAGTCAAGGGTTCTTTAGCAATCAGCCCCAGCATTTT
CASSQGFFSNQPQHF
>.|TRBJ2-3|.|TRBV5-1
TGCGCCAGCAGCCCCTCTCCCTTCCAAACAGATACGCAGTATTTT
CASSPSPFQTDTQYF
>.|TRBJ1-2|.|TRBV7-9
TGTGCCAGCAGCCCGGGGACGGAAGGGGGCTACACCTTC
CASSPGTEGGYTF
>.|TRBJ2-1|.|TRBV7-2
TGTGCCAGCAGACTGGGACTTTACAATGAGCAGTTCTTC
CASRLGLYNEQFF
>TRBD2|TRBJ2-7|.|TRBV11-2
TGTGCCAGCAGCCCGACTAGCGGGAGCCAACTTACCCCCTACGAGCAGTACTTC
CASSPTSGSQLTPYEQYF
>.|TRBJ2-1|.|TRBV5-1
TGCGCCAGCAGCGCTAGCGTTTCGTCGACTGAGCAGTTCTTC
CASSASVSSTEQFF
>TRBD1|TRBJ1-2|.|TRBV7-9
TGTGCCAGCAGCCCACCCAGGGGGCCTAACTATGGCTACACCTTC
CASSPPRGPNYGYTF
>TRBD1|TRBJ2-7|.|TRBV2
TGTGCCAGCAGGCAAGGACAGGGGGCTTACGAGCAGTACTTC
CASRQGQGAYEQYF